This entry lists 24 T cell receptor beta chains sequenced from one sample in a study of identical twins. MiXCR, applied by TCRdb to the 5' RACE reads, yields one record per CDR3 protein. The repertoire consists of 750,000 to 950,000 distinct CDR3 sequences, with roughly an eighth occurring once and the leading ten covering 1.5% to 2%. These data were likewise used in another study, on yellow fever vaccine responses in identical twins.

Sequencing was performed on PBMCs. The receptor set was obtained from a woman aged 18-29 years in good health.

The rearrangement links TRBV10-3 to TRBJ1-1; a possible D gene is TRBD1 (6 bases). Germline V gives CDR1 ENHRY, CDR2 SYGVKD. The CDR3 loop spans 16 amino acids. Trimming left V 3 bases short and J 3 bases short, with 17 bases between. Here the CDR3 reads CAISDSIQGGDTEAFF. The CDR3, as DNA: TGTGCCATCAGTGACTCGATACAGGGAGGGGACACTGAAGCTTTCTTT.

This clonotype has a handful of counts. V and J are TRBV18 and TRBJ1-1, with D uncertain. CDR1 and CDR2 (germline): KGHSH, LQKENI. V lost 7 bases and J 1 base, leaving 7 bases between the germline ends. CDR3 length: 12 amino acids. The DNA of the CDR3 is TGTGCCAGCTTTTCAGCGAACACTGAAGCTTTCTTT. This codes for CASFSANTEAFF.

This clonotype came up a few times. The chain joins TRBV5-8 to TRBJ2-2, with 12 bases that match TRBD1. V shed 4 bases and J 4 bases; nucleotides not matched to a gene: 5. This CDR3 has 16 residues. Per germline, CDR1 SGHTS and CDR2 YDEGEE. CDR3 amino acids: CASSRDRGLSTGELFF. In nucleotides, the CDR3 is TGTGCCAGCAGCCGGGACAGGGGGCTGAGCACCGGGGAGCTGTTTTTT.

This clonotype was picked up a small number of times. The J gene is TRBJ2-3, the V gene TRBV5-6; D is possibly TRBD1 (5 bases). Trimming took 3 bases from V and 0 from J, leaving 23 bases between them. The CDR3 spans 19 residues. Germline V gives CDR1 SGHDT, CDR2 YYEEEE. CDR3 region: CASSWAMGIIGQSTDTQYF. CDR3 DNA sequence: TGTGCCAGCAGCTGGGCCATGGGGATCATTGGACAAAGCACAGATACGCAGTATTTT.

V is TRBV11-2 and J is TRBJ2-1, with TRBD1 matching 7 bases. The CDR3 has 17 amino acids. V trimming: 5 bases; J trimming: 5 bases; junction bases outside the gene matches: 15. Germline V gives CDR1 SGHAT, CDR2 FQNNGV. The CDR3 spells CASSIPGPGGVHNEQFF. The CDR3 DNA reads as TGTGCCAGCAGCATTCCTGGACCAGGGGGAGTCCACAATGAGCAGTTCTTC.

The table lists this clonotype with many counts. The rearrangement uses TRBV4-1 and TRBJ2-1, with D tentatively TRBD1 (6 bases). The CDR3 loop spans 16 amino acids. Trimming stripped 1 base from V and 10 bases from J, with 20 bases between. Per the germline V gene, CDR1 is MGHRA and CDR2 is YSYEKL. CDR3 DNA: TGCGCCAGCAGCCAAGTGGGTCGCAGGGGATCAACCGAGCAGTTCTTC. Protein sequence: CASSQVGRRGSTEQFF.

This clonotype has more than one count but fewer than ten. The rearrangement joins TRBV27 to TRBJ1-4; no clear D. V was shortened by 5 bases and J by 5 bases, with 12 bases between the two germline ends. The CDR3 consists of 14 residues. Germline V CDR1 and CDR2: MNHEY, SMNVEV (reference sequence). CDR3 sequence (DNA): TGTGCCAGCAGTATCAGAGCGTTGAATGAAAAACTGTTTTTT. It specifies CASSIRALNEKLFF.

This clonotype was seen many times. The V gene is TRBV6-1, the J gene TRBJ1-1, with D possibly TRBD1 on 5 matching bases. The V gene lost 6 bases and the J gene lost 6 bases, with 17 bases spanning the gap. CDR1 MNHNS and CDR2 SASEGT come from the germline V gene. This CDR3 spans 14 amino acids. The CDR3 loop reads CASSPLGEIPEAFF. CDR3 nucleotide sequence: TGTGCCAGCAGCCCCCTAGGGGAAATCCCTGAAGCTTTCTTT.

This clonotype was counted only a few times. The genes are TRBV5-5 and TRBJ1-2; 9 bases align to TRBD1. CDR3 size: 16 residues. The V segment lost 0 bases and the J segment 8 bases; nucleotides outside the gene matches: 11. The germline CDR1 and CDR2 sequences are SGHKS and YYEKEE (reference sequence). CDR3 sequence: CASSLDPGTGSRGYTF. Here the CDR3 DNA reads TGTGCCAGCAGCTTGGACCCCGGGACAGGGTCTCGAGGCTACACCTTC.

This clonotype showed up just a few times. This sequence joins TRBV10-3 and TRBJ1-3; no definite D call. CDR1 ENHRY and CDR2 SYGVKD come from the germline V gene. Trimming left V 8 bases short and J 3 bases short, with 5 bases between. The CDR3 consists of 11 residues. The CDR3 loop is CAIWIGNTIYF. As DNA, the CDR3 is TGTGCCATCTGGATTGGAAACACCATATATTTT.

This clonotype was picked up a small number of times. V and J are TRBV12-3 or TRBV12-4 and TRBJ2-1; 15 bases fit TRBD2. After removal of 6 bases from V and 5 bases from J, the junction contained 11 bases not matched to a gene. This CDR3 comprises 18 residues. The CDR3 DNA sequence: TGTGCCAGCAGAATGCCCAGGACTAGCGGGAGGGTACACAATGAGCAGTTCTTC. It codes for CASRMPRTSGRVHNEQFF.

This clonotype was counted only a few times. The chain recombines TRBV6-1 with TRBJ2-5; D may match TRBD1 or TRBD2 (5 bases each). V lost 5 bases, J lost 3 bases, and 19 bases lay in between. The CDR3 consists of 16 residues. Germline V gene sequence: CDR1 MNHNS, CDR2 SASEGT. The CDR3 nucleotides read TGTGCCAGCAGTCGGGGCCCCGCTAGAGTCGAAGAGACCCAGTACTTC. It encodes CASSRGPARVEETQYF.

The chain joins TRBV29-1 to TRBJ2-1; 8 nucleotides match TRBD2. The CDR3 runs to 13 residues. With 3 bases clipped from V and 2 bases from J, the junction kept 0 bases outside the gene matches. Per the germline V gene, CDR1 is SQVTM and CDR2 is ANQGSEA. The CDR3 region has the DNA TGCAGCGTTGATAGCGGGACCTACAATGAGCAGTTCTTC. This encodes CSVDSGTYNEQFF.

The V call is TRBV20-1, the J call TRBJ2-7, with D perhaps matching TRBD1 or TRBD2 (5 bases each). The V end was cut by 2 bases, the J end by 2 bases, with 10 bases between. CDR1 DFQATT and CDR2 SNEGSKA come from the germline V gene (reference sequence). CDR3 length: 13 residues. The CDR3 loop reads CSARRGGAYEQYV. CDR3 nucleotide sequence: TGCAGTGCTAGACGTGGGGGAGCCTACGAGCAGTACGTC.

In this sample, this clonotype turned up a few times. The J gene is TRBJ1-5, the V gene TRBV6-2 or TRBV6-3, with D possibly matching TRBD1 (5 bases). The germline gives CDR1 MNHEY, CDR2 SVGEGT. The CDR3 spans 15 residues. Between the trimmed V and J ends, which lost 5 bases and 2 bases, there was a span of 13 bases. Written as DNA, the CDR3 is TGTGCCAGCAGTCTCTCGAGGGGACGCAATCAGCCCCAGCATTTT. This codes for CASSLSRGRNQPQHF.

This clonotype was counted only a few times. This CDR3 is CSGQTLPNTGELFF. CDR3 bases: TGCAGCGGACAGACCCTGCCGAACACCGGGGAGCTGTTTTTT. The rearrangement links TRBV29-1 to TRBJ2-2; tentative D call: TRBD1 (5 bases). The CDR3 runs to 14 residues. V was shortened by 7 bases and J by 0 bases, with 12 bases between the two germline ends. CDR1 is SQVTM, CDR2 ANQGSEA, per germline.

The CDR3 DNA follows: TGTGCCAGCAGTGAGCTAGCGGGAGGGAATGAGCAGTTCTTC. It codes for CASSELAGGNEQFF. V is TRBV2 and J is TRBJ2-1; 12 nucleotides line up with TRBD2. Looked up from germline, CDR1 is SNHLY and CDR2 is FYNNEI. There are 14 residues in the CDR3. V dropped 3 bases and J dropped 7; count of bases not matched to a gene: 1. Based on the CDR3 plus reference TRBV2 and TRBJ2-1, the full variable domain is EPEVTQTPSHQVTQMGQEVILRCVPISNHLYFYWYRQILGQKVEFLVSFYNNEISEKSEIFDDQFSVERPDGSNFTLKIRSTKLEDSAMYFCASSELAGGNEQFFGPGTRLTVL.

The V and J genes are TRBV19 and TRBJ2-1, with 8 bases lining up with TRBD2. CDR1 is LNHDA, CDR2 SQIVND, per germline (reference sequence). The CDR3 extends over 14 amino acids. J was trimmed by 6 bases and V by 5 bases; bases with no gene match: 6. The CDR3 spells CASSQVGTSNEQFF. CDR3 DNA: TGTGCCAGTAGTCAGGTAGGGACTAGCAATGAGCAGTTCTTC.

The chain recombines TRBV6-1 with TRBJ2-1; the match to TRBD1 covers 9 bases. The CDR3 sequence is 16 residues long. Unmatched junction bases numbered 4, after V lost 4 bases and J lost 0 bases. Germline-derived CDR1 and CDR2 are MNHNS and SASEGT. The CDR3 sequence is CASSVNRGLSYNEQFF. CDR3 DNA: TGTGCCAGCAGTGTGAACAGGGGGCTCTCCTACAATGAGCAGTTCTTC.

This clonotype was picked up one time. V is TRBV2 and J is TRBJ2-7; 11 positions match TRBD2. The CDR3 consists of 15 residues. The junction had 6 bases not matched to a gene; V was cut back by 6 bases and J by 2 bases. Germline V gene lookup returns CDR1 SNHLY and CDR2 FYNNEI. The CDR3: CASRQGLADPYEQYF. CDR3 nucleotide sequence: TGTGCCAGCAGACAGGGACTAGCGGACCCCTACGAGCAGTACTTC.

Many counts were recorded for this clonotype. V gene TRBV27 combines with J gene TRBJ2-2, with D tentatively TRBD2 (6 bases). V lost 5 bases to trimming and J lost 1 base, with 11 bases between them. Germline CDR1 reads MNHEY; CDR2 reads SMNVEV (reference sequence). The CDR3 contains 15 residues. The CDR3 sequence: CASSLGGENTGELFF. CDR3 DNA sequence: TGTGCCAGCAGTCTAGGCGGGGAGAACACCGGGGAGCTGTTTTTT.

The chain joins TRBV12-3 or TRBV12-4 to TRBJ1-1; maybe TRBD1 (5 bases). The V and J ends lost 6 bases and 6 bases respectively, with 8 bases between them. The CDR3 covers 11 residues. The DNA for the CDR3 is TGTGCCAGCAGATTCAGGGCTGAAGCTTTCTTT. Residues: CASRFRAEAFF.

This clonotype showed up just a few times. This rearrangement joins TRBV27 to TRBJ2-7; 9 nucleotides align to TRBD2. The CDR3 has 15 residues. Looked up from germline, CDR1 is MNHEY and CDR2 is SMNVEV (reference sequence). The V gene end was trimmed by 9 bases and the J gene end by 2 bases; junction bases not matched to a gene: 11. The CDR3 loop is CASTRSASGTYEQYF. The CDR3 nucleotides read TGTGCCAGTACCAGATCTGCTAGCGGGACCTACGAGCAGTACTTC.

This clonotype was found many times. The gene calls are TRBV4-1 and TRBJ1-1; D may be TRBD1 (6 bases). V was pared by 3 bases and J by 5 bases, with 16 bases between. Germline V gene data show CDR1 as MGHRA and CDR2 as YSYEKL. This CDR3 has 15 residues. Written as DNA, the CDR3 is TGCGCCAGCAGCCAGGGCCACAGGGTAGGGACTGAAGCTTTCTTT. Translated, it gives CASSQGHRVGTEAFF.